This T cell receptor (beta chain) came from a study of human T cells and chemical hapten exposure. Whole-study context: Each week of the approximately 25-week study, patients had diphenylcyclopropenone applied to the scalp.

As to time point: pre-sensitization, week 0. Treatment defined: therapeutic diphenylcyclopropenone sensitization with weekly scalp DPC. The CDR3 is made up of 11 amino acids. Trimming stripped 3 bases from V and 8 bases from J, with 7 bases between. From germline, CDR1 is DFQATT and CDR2 SNEGSKA (reference sequence). From the RACE reads, TCRdb called clonotypes with MiXCR, one entry per CDR3 protein. The sample has approximately 370,000 distinct CDR3 sequences, around 5.5% seen once. This clonotype has only a few counts. Sample: whole blood, taken in connection with sensitization to the hapten diphenylcyclopropenone (DPC). The chain joins TRBV20-1 to TRBJ1-4; D gene ambiguous. This clonotype was obtained from a woman younger than 30 with alopecia areata. Some clones in this sample may be carry-over from other donors' samples. For the CDR3, the DNA is TGCAGTGCTAGGCAACAAGAAAAACTGTTTTTT. Residues: CSARQQEKLFF.